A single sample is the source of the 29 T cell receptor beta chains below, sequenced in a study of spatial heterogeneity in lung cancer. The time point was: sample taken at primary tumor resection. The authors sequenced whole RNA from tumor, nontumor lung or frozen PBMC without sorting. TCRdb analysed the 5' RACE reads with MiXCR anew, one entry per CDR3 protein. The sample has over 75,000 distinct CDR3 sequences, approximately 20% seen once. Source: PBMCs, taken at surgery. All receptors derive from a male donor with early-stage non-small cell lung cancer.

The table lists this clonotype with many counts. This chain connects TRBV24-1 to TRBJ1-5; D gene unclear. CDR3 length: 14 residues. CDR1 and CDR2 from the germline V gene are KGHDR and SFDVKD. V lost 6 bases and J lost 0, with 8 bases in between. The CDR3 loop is CATSPGFSNQPQHF. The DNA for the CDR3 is TGTGCCACCAGTCCCGGTTTTAGCAATCAGCCCCAGCATTTT.

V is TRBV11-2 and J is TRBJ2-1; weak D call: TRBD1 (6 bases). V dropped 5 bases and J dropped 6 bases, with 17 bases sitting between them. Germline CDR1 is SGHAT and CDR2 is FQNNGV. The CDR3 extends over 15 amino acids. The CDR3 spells CASSPVQGSFNEQFF. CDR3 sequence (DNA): TGTGCCAGCAGCCCGGTACAGGGAAGCTTCAATGAGCAGTTCTTC.

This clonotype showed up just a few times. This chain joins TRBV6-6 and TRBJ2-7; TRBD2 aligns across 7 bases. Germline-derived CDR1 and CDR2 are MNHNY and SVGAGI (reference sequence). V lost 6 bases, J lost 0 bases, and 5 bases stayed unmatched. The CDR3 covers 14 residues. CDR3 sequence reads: CASRLGGSSYEQYF. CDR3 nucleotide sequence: TGTGCCAGCAGATTGGGGGGGAGCTCCTACGAGCAGTACTTC.

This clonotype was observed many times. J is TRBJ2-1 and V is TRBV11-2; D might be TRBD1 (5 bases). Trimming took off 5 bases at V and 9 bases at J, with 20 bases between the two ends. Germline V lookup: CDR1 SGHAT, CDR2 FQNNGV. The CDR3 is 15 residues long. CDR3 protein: CASSLIQDPVGEQFF. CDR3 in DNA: TGTGCCAGCAGCCTTATACAGGACCCTGTTGGTGAGCAGTTCTTC. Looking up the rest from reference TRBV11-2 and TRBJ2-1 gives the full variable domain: EAGVAQSPRYKIIEKRQSVAFWCNPISGHATLYWYQQILGQGPKLLIQFQNNGVVDDSQLPKDRFSAERLKGVDSTLKIQPAKLEDSAVYLCASSLIQDPVGEQFFGPGTRLTVL.

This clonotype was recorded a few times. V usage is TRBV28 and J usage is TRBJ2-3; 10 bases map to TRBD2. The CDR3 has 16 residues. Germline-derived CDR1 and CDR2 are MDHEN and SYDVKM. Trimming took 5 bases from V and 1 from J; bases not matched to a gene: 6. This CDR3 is CASSVSGTSGTDTQYF. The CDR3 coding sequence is TGTGCCAGCAGTGTTTCCGGGACTAGCGGCACAGATACGCAGTATTTT.

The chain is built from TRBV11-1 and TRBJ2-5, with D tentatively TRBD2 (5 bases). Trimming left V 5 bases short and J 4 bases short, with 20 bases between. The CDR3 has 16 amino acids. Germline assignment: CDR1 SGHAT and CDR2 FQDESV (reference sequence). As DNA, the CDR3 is TGTGCCAGCAGCATGTATGGTGGGAGTCCCCCAGAGACCCAGTACTTC. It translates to CASSMYGGSPPETQYF.

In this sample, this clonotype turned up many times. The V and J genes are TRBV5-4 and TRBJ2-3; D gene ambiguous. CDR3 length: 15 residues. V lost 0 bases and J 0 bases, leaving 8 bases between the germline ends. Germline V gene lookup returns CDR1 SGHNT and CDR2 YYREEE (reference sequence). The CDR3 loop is CASSLEASSTDTQYF. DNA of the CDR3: TGTGCCAGCAGCTTGGAGGCATCTAGCACAGATACGCAGTATTTT.

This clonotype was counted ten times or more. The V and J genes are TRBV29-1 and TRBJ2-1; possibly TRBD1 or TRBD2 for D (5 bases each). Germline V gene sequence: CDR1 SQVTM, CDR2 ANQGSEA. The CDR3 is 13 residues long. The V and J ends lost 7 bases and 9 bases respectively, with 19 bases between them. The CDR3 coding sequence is TGCAGCGCACACGGGACCGGGGCTATTGAGCAGTTCTTC. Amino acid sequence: CSAHGTGAIEQFF.

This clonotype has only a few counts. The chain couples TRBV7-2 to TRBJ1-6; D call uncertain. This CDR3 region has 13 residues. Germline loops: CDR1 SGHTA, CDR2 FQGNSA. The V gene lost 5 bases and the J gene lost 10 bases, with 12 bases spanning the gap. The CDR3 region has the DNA TGTGCCAGCAGCCCCGCTTTGGGATCACCCCTCCACTTT. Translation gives CASSPALGSPLHF.

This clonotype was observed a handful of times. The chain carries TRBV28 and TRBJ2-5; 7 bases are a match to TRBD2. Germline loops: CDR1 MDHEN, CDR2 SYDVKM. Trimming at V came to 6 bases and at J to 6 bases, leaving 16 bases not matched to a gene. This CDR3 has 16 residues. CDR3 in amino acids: CASRTSMAGAGKTQYF. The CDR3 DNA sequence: TGTGCCAGCAGGACTAGCATGGCGGGAGCGGGGAAGACCCAGTACTTC.

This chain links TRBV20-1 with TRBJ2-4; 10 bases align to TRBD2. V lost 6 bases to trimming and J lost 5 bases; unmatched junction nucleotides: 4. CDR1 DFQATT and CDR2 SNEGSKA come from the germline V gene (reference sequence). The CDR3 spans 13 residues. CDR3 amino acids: CSASGTSENIQYF. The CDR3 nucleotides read TGCAGTGCCTCCGGGACTAGCGAAAACATTCAGTACTTC.

CDR3 region: CASREDRGISYF. The CDR3 DNA sequence: TGTGCCAGCAGAGAGGACAGGGGTATATCGTACTTC. The J gene is TRBJ2-7, the V gene TRBV6-2 or TRBV6-3; 9 nucleotides match TRBD1. V lost 6 bases and J lost 12; bases outside the gene matches: 9. Germline V gene lookup returns CDR1 MNHEY and CDR2 SVGEGT. The CDR3 totals 12 residues.

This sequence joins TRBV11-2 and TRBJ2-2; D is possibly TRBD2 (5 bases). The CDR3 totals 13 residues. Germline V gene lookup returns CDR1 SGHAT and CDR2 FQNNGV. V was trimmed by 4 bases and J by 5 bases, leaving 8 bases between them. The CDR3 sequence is CASSWTQTGELFF. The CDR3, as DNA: TGTGCCAGCAGCTGGACTCAGACCGGGGAGCTGTTTTTT.

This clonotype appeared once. DNA for the CDR3: TGTGCCAGCCTGACAGGAACCTACGAGCAGTACTTC. This gives the protein CASLTGTYEQYF. The chain is built from TRBV6-2 or TRBV6-3 and TRBJ2-7; D might be TRBD1 (6 bases). CDR1 MNHEY and CDR2 SVGEGT come from the germline V gene. Trimming pared 8 bases from V and 2 bases from J, leaving 10 bases between. This CDR3 comprises 12 residues.

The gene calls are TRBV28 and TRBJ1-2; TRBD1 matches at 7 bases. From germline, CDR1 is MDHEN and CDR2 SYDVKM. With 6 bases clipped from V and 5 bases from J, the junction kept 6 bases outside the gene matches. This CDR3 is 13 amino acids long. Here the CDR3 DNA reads TGTGCCAGCAGCCCAGGGGGATTTTATGGCTACACCTTC. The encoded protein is CASSPGGFYGYTF.

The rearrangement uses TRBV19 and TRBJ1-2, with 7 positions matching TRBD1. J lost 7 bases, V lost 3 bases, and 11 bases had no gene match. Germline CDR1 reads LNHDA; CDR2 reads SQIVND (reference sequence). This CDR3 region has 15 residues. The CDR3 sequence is CASSMTTDRRGGYTF. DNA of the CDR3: TGTGCCAGTAGTATGACGACGGACAGGCGGGGTGGCTACACCTTC.

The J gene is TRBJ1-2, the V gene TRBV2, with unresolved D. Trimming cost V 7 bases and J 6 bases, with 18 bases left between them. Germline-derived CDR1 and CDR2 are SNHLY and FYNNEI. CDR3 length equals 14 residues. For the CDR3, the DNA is TGTGCCAGCACTTATGGACTCACCTGGGATGGCTACACCTTC. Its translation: CASTYGLTWDGYTF. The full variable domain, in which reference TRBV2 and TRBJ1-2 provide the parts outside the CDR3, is EPEVTQTPSHQVTQMGQEVILRCVPISNHLYFYWYRQILGQKVEFLVSFYNNEISEKSEIFDDQFSVERPDGSNFTLKIRSTKLEDSAMYFCASTYGLTWDGYTFGSGTRLTVV.

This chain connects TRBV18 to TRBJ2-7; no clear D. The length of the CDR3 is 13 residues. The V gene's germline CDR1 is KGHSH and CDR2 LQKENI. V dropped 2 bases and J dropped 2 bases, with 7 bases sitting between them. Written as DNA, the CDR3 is TGTGCCAGCTCACCAACAGAGACCTACGAGCAGTACTTC. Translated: CASSPTETYEQYF.

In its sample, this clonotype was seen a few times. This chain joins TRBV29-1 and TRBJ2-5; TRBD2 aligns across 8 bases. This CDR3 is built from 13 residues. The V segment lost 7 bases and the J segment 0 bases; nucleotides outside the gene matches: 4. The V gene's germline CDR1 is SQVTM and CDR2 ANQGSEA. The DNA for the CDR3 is TGCAGCGCCCGTAGCGGGAACCAAGAGACCCAGTACTTC. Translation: CSARSGNQETQYF. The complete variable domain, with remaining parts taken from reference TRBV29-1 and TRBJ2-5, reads SAVISQKPSRDICQRGTSLTIQCQVDSQVTMMFWYRQQPGQSLTLIATANQGSEATYESGFVIDKFPISRPNLTFSTLTVSNMSPEDSSIYLCSARSGNQETQYFGPGTRLLVL.

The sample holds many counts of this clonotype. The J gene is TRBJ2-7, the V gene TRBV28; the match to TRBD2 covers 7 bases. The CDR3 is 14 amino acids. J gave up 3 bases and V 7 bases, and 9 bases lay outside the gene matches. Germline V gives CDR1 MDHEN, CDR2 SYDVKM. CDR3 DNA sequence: TGTGCCAGCATCGAAGGGGCTAGCGGCTACGAGCAGTACTTC. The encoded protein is CASIEGASGYEQYF. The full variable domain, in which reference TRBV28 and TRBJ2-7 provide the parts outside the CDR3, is DVKVTQSSRYLVKRTGEKVFLECVQDMDHENMFWYRQDPGLGLRLIYFSYDVKMKEKGDIPEGYSVSREKKERFSLILESASTNQTSMYLCASIEGASGYEQYFGPGTRLTVT.

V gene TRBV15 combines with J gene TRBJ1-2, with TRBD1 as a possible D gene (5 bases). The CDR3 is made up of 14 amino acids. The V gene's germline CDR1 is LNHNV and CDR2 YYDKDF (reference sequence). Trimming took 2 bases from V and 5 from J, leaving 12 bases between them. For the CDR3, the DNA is TGTGCCACCAGCAGAAACTCTGGGGGATATGGCTACACCTTC. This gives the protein CATSRNSGGYGYTF.

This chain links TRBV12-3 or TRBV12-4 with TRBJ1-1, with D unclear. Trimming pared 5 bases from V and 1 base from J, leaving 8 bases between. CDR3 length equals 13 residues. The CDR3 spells CASSQTRNTEAFF. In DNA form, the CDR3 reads TGTGCCAGCAGTCAGACACGGAACACTGAAGCTTTCTTT.

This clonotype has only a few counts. The CDR3 sequence: CASSTYSGTGRPINYGYTF. The CDR3 region has the DNA TGTGCCAGCAGCACGTACTCCGGGACAGGGCGACCGATTAACTATGGCTACACCTTC. This chain connects TRBV21-1 to TRBJ1-2; the table's D call, TRBD1, has no DNA check behind it. TRBV21-1 is a listed pseudogene. This CDR3 is 19 amino acids long.

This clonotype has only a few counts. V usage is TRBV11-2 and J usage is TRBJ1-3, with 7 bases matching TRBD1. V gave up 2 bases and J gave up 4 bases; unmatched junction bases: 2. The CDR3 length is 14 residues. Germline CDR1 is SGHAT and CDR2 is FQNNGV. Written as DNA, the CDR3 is TGTGCCAGCAGCTTAAGAGGGGGCGGAAACACCATATATTTT. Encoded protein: CASSLRGGGNTIYF. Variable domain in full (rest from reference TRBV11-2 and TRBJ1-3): EAGVAQSPRYKIIEKRQSVAFWCNPISGHATLYWYQQILGQGPKLLIQFQNNGVVDDSQLPKDRFSAERLKGVDSTLKIQPAKLEDSAVYLCASSLRGGGNTIYFGEGSWLTVV.

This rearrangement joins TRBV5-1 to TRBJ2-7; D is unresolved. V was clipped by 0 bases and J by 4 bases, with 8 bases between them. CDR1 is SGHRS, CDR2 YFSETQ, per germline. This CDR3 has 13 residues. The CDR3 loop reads CASSLAQQYEQYF. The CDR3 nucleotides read TGCGCCAGCAGCTTGGCCCAGCAGTACGAGCAGTACTTC.

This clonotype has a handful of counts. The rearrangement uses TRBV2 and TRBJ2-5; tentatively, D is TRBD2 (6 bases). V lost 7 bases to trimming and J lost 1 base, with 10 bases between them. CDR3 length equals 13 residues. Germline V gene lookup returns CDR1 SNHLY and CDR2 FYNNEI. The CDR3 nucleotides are TGTGCCAGCAACCCGGGACTCCAAGAGACCCAGTACTTC. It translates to CASNPGLQETQYF.

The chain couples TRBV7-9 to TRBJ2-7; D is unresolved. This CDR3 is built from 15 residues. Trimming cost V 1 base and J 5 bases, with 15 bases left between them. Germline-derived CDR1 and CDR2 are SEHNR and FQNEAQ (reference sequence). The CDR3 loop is CASSLVADRSNEQYF. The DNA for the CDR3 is TGTGCCAGCAGCTTAGTGGCGGACCGATCCAACGAGCAGTACTTC.

The CDR3 sequence is CASSQARGARPQHF. CDR3 coding DNA: TGCGCCAGCAGCCAAGCCCGGGGGGCGCGTCCCCAGCATTTT. The genes are TRBV4-3 and TRBJ1-5; D might be TRBD1 (6 bases). In germline, CDR1 is LGHNA, CDR2 YSLEER. Trimming removed 1 base from V and 10 bases from J, with 14 bases in between. The CDR3 runs 14 residues.

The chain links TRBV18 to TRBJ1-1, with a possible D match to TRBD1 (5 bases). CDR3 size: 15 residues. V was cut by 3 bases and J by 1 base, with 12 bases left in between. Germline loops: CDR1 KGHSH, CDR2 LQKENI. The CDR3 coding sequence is TGTGCCAGCTCACCTACAGGACCCAGGAACACTGAAGCTTTCTTT. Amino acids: CASSPTGPRNTEAFF.